This T cell receptor (beta chain) was recorded in a study of T cell responses to AZD1222 COVID-19 vaccine. Sequencing used immunoSEQ multiplex PCR; TCRdb keeps in-frame clones, though not all of them. Among 130,000 or so clones, about 90% were seen once, and the ten largest hold about 2.7%. Study results and limitations: White British donors predominated, females outnumbered males, and clonal diversity was possibly underestimated.

With regard to this clone: As yet, its antigen is unknown.

Germline loops: CDR1 SNHLY, CDR2 FYNNEI. The length of the CDR3 is 14 residues. The V gene end was trimmed by 4 bases and the J gene end by 3 bases; junction bases not matched to a gene: 5. The chain is built from TRBV2 and TRBJ1-1, with 7 bases matching TRBD1. Sequences were derived from peripheral blood, sampled on day 0 of AZD1222 vaccination. The clonotype originates from an adult in good health. The CDR3 bases are TGTGCCAGCAGTGTACAGGGGACCGACACTGAAGCTTTCTTT. It yields the protein CASSVQGTDTEAFF.